Sequencing of this T cell receptor (beta chain) was carried out in a study of low-dose radiotherapy and immunotherapy resistance in tumors. Whole-study context: Doses delivered to Cohort 2 were 1 Gy per fraction every two weeks, amounting to 13 Gy over 26 weeks.

Alpha and beta chains were covered, as first-strand cDNA relied on TRAV- and TRBV-specific primers. The PCR that amplified TCRs ran for about 20 cycles, relying on a constant-region primer and a V-primer adapter. TCRdb used MiXCR to reprocess the reads, holding one entry per CDR3 protein. The table shows approximately 13,000 distinct CDR3 sequences, with approximately 57% occurring only once. Only a few counts were recorded for this clonotype. Trimming took 0 bases from V and 0 from J, leaving 13 bases between them. Germline lookup yields CDR1 LGHNA and CDR2 YNFKEQ. The CDR3 has 17 residues. Patients qualified if they had advanced solid tumors that lacked tumor-infiltrating lymphocytes.

This rearrangement joins TRBV4-2 to TRBJ2-3, with D possibly TRBD1 on 5 matching bases. The sequence was collected from a human donor with advanced metastatic prostate, ovarian, gallbladder or colorectal cancer (not recorded which). This table probably holds off-target reads from a library built for another chain. The CDR3: CASSQDVSQGSTDTQYF. The CDR3, as DNA: TGTGCCAGCAGCCAAGATGTGTCCCAGGGCAGCACAGATACGCAGTATTTT.